These 31 T cell receptor beta chains came from one sample sequenced in a study of blood T cell repertoires in COVID-19. Libraries were prepared by immunoSEQ multiplex PCR; TCRdb keeps only in-frame clonotypes and omits some of them. The sample lists 200,000 or so clones, roughly nine tenths occurring once. The sample comprised PBMCs or T cells enriched from blood (not recorded which). The receptors derive from a woman aged 25 to 45 who had recovered from COVID-19.

The V and J genes are TRBV19 and TRBJ1-1; 7 nucleotides match TRBD1. Germline V CDR1 and CDR2: LNHDA, SQIVND (reference sequence). The CDR3 loop spans 14 amino acids. Unmatched junction bases numbered 4, after V lost 6 bases and J lost 0 bases. CDR3 amino acids: CASSVTGLNTEAFF. CDR3 in DNA: TGTGCCAGTAGCGTGACAGGGTTGAACACTGAAGCTTTCTTT. The full variable domain, in which reference TRBV19 and TRBJ1-1 provide the parts outside the CDR3, is DGGITQSPKYLFRKEGQNVTLSCEQNLNHDAMYWYRQDPGQGLRLIYYSQIVNDFQKGDIAEGYSVSREKKESFPLTVTSAQKNPTAFYLCASSVTGLNTEAFFGQGTRLTVV.

The genes are TRBV19 and TRBJ1-2; TRBD1 matches 9 bases. Germline CDR1 reads LNHDA; CDR2 reads SQIVND (reference sequence). V lost 7 bases and J lost 3; bases outside the gene matches: 3. The CDR3 contains 13 residues. The CDR3 here is CASTDRGYYGYTF. The CDR3, as DNA: TGTGCCAGTACGGACAGGGGTTACTATGGCTACACCTTC. Together with reference TRBV19 and TRBJ1-2, the CDR3 gives the full variable domain: DGGITQSPKYLFRKEGQNVTLSCEQNLNHDAMYWYRQDPGQGLRLIYYSQIVNDFQKGDIAEGYSVSREKKESFPLTVTSAQKNPTAFYLCASTDRGYYGYTFGSGTRLTVV.

This clone has a single count. V usage is TRBV12-5 and J usage is TRBJ1-2; D might be TRBD1 (6 bases). V lost 2 bases to trimming and J lost 5 bases, with 18 bases between them. The CDR3 is 16 amino acids. Germline values: CDR1 LGHNT, CDR2 FRNRAP. CDR3 loop: CASGLILTGIRYGYTF. CDR3 in DNA: TGTGCTAGTGGTTTGATACTAACAGGGATTAGGTATGGCTACACCTTC.

The rearrangement joins TRBV7-3 to TRBJ2-3; D perhaps matches TRBD2 (7 bases). The CDR3 sequence is 18 residues long. V lost 0 bases and J lost 0, with 16 bases in between. Germline V gives CDR1 SGHTA, CDR2 FQGTGA. CDR3 protein: CASSLTPLGGASTDTQYF. Here the CDR3 DNA reads TGTGCCAGCAGCTTAACCCCCCTGGGGGGGGCTAGCACAGATACGCAGTATTTT.

The genes are TRBV13 and TRBJ2-1; 10 nucleotides agree with TRBD2. This CDR3 spans 16 amino acids. V shed 5 bases and J 4 bases; nucleotides not matched to a gene: 8. Germline-derived CDR1 and CDR2 are PRHDT and FYEKMQ (reference sequence). The CDR3 spells CASSPFSGGLYNEQFF. In DNA, the CDR3 is TGTGCCAGCAGCCCCTTTAGCGGGGGGCTATACAATGAGCAGTTCTTC.

The gene calls are TRBV6-5 and TRBJ1-2, with unresolved D. CDR3 length: 15 amino acids. V gave up 2 bases and J gave up 4 bases, with 14 bases separating them. Germline V gene lookup returns CDR1 MNHEY and CDR2 SVGAGI. CDR3 region: CASSYRGPSGYGYTF. CDR3 bases: TGTGCCAGCAGTTACCGGGGTCCTTCGGGCTATGGCTACACCTTC.

The chain joins TRBV11-3 to TRBJ1-1; D call uncertain. The CDR3 has 13 residues. In germline, CDR1 is SGHNT, CDR2 YENEEA. V was shortened by 3 bases and J by 5 bases, with 10 bases between the two germline ends. The DNA for the CDR3 is TGTGCCAGCAGCTTTGGAGGGCAAACTGAAGCTTTCTTT. Its protein is CASSFGGQTEAFF.

The chain employs TRBV3-1 (or the pseudogene TRBV3-2) and TRBJ2-5; maybe TRBD2 (6 bases). V lost 5 bases and J lost 2, with 9 bases in between. The CDR3 runs to 13 residues. Germline V gene sequence: CDR1 LGHDT, CDR2 YNNKEL (reference sequence). The CDR3 region has the DNA TGTGCCAGCAGCTCGACTAGGCAAGAGACCCAGTACTTC. Amino acid sequence: CASSSTRQETQYF.

V and J are TRBV7-3 and TRBJ1-1; TRBD1 is a possible D gene (5 bases). V dropped 5 bases and J dropped 2 bases, with 9 bases sitting between them. Germline V gene lookup returns CDR1 SGHTA and CDR2 FQGTGA. The CDR3 sequence is 13 residues long. The chain's CDR3 is CASSVTANTEAFF. Here the CDR3 DNA reads TGTGCCAGCAGCGTGACAGCTAACACTGAAGCTTTCTTT.

V usage is TRBV5-1 and J usage is TRBJ2-5; D might be TRBD1 (6 bases). V was cut by 2 bases and J by 4 bases, with 15 bases left in between. The germline V gene has CDR1 SGHRS and CDR2 YFSETQ. The CDR3 length is 15 residues. The CDR3 reads CASSFIGGQSETQYF. The CDR3 region has the DNA TGCGCCAGCAGCTTTATCGGTGGACAGTCAGAGACCCAGTACTTC.

The chain joins TRBV11-3 to TRBJ2-5; no reliable D call. This CDR3 has 12 residues. The germline V gene has CDR1 SGHNT and CDR2 YENEEA. Trimming took 5 bases from V and 4 from J, leaving 8 bases between them. The CDR3 loop is CASSLNRETQYF. The CDR3 region has the DNA TGTGCCAGCAGCCTCAACAGAGAGACCCAGTACTTC.

The chain uses TRBV4-2 and TRBJ1-2; no definite D call. Per the germline V gene, CDR1 is LGHNA and CDR2 is YNFKEQ. Trimming left V 1 base short and J 6 bases short, with 6 bases between. The length of the CDR3 is 12 residues. CDR3 loop: CASSQGGNGYTF. The CDR3 DNA sequence: TGTGCCAGCAGCCAAGGAGGGAATGGCTACACCTTC.

The chain joins TRBV2 to TRBJ2-2; D uncertain. This CDR3 contains 13 residues. CDR1 is SNHLY, CDR2 FYNNEI, per germline. The V and J ends lost 4 bases and 2 bases respectively, with 5 bases between them. The CDR3 coding sequence is TGTGCCAGCAGTGGACACAACACCGGGGAGCTGTTTTTT. As protein: CASSGHNTGELFF.

This chain joins TRBV7-2 and TRBJ1-5; no reliable D call. Germline V gives CDR1 SGHTA, CDR2 FQGNSA. V lost 5 bases and J 0 bases, leaving 5 bases between the germline ends. CDR3 length: 13 amino acids. The CDR3 sequence is CASSANSNQPQHF. In DNA, the CDR3 is TGTGCCAGCAGCGCGAATAGCAATCAGCCCCAGCATTTT.

The CDR3 nucleotides read TGTGCCAGCAGCTTAGTGGGGGGGAATGAGCAGTTCTTC. Its protein product is CASSLVGGNEQFF. The chain uses TRBV11-2 and TRBJ2-1; TRBD2 aligns across 7 bases. The trim removed 1 base at V and 7 bases at J, leaving 1 base unmatched. Germline CDR1 and CDR2: SGHAT and FQNNGV. The CDR3 covers 13 residues. The full variable domain, in which reference TRBV11-2 and TRBJ2-1 provide the parts outside the CDR3, is EAGVAQSPRYKIIEKRQSVAFWCNPISGHATLYWYQQILGQGPKLLIQFQNNGVVDDSQLPKDRFSAERLKGVDSTLKIQPAKLEDSAVYLCASSLVGGNEQFFGPGTRLTVL.

The V gene is TRBV2, the J gene TRBJ1-2, with 7 bases matching TRBD1. The CDR3 has 15 residues. CDR1 is SNHLY and CDR2 is FYNNEI in the germline V gene. Germline trimming cut 6 bases from V and 14 bases from J; bases unmatched to any gene: 21. The CDR3 DNA is TGTGCCAGCAGGGAAAAACGGGACAGCGCTGGCGGGTGGACCTTC. Amino acid sequence: CASREKRDSAGGWTF.

The chain links TRBV6-6 to TRBJ1-2, with a weak D call TRBD1 (6 bases). Germline loops: CDR1 MNHNY, CDR2 SVGAGI (reference sequence). This CDR3 has 16 amino acids. The germline V and J ends were trimmed by 2 bases and 8 bases, with 21 bases remaining between them. In DNA form, the CDR3 reads TGTGCCAGCAGTTACGCAAAACAGGGAACCGAGCACGGCTACACCTTC. Translating gives CASSYAKQGTEHGYTF.

The rearrangement joins TRBV7-8 to TRBJ2-5; D may be TRBD1 (6 bases). The ends were cut back, 7 bases at V and 0 bases at J, with 15 bases in the middle. The CDR3 contains 15 residues. Germline assignment: CDR1 SGHVS and CDR2 FQNEAQ. The CDR3 sequence is CASTVQGLYQETQYF. The CDR3 nucleotides read TGTGCCAGCACCGTACAGGGCTTGTACCAAGAGACCCAGTACTTC.

The chain combines TRBV5-1 with TRBJ2-3; D is ambiguous. CDR3 length: 13 residues. The ends were cut back, 7 bases at V and 1 base at J, with 10 bases in the middle. Germline V gene data show CDR1 as SGHRS and CDR2 as YFSETQ. The CDR3 here is CASRETRTDTQYF. In nucleotides, the CDR3 is TGCGCCAGCCGTGAAACACGCACAGATACGCAGTATTTT.

The gene calls are TRBV14 and TRBJ1-4, with 9 positions matching TRBD1. The CDR3 is 17 amino acids. Germline CDR1 is SGHDN and CDR2 is FVKESK. V was clipped by 1 base and J by 5 bases; unmatched bases: 8. CDR3 sequence: CASSQVGQGTGNEKLFF. The CDR3 coding sequence is TGTGCCAGCAGCCAAGTCGGACAGGGGACGGGAAATGAAAAACTGTTTTTT. Full variable domain (missing parts from reference TRBV14 and TRBJ1-4): EAGVTQFPSHSVIEKGQTVTLRCDPISGHDNLYWYRRVMGKEIKFLLHFVKESKQDESGMPNNRFLAERTGGTYSTLKVQPAELEDSGVYFCASSQVGQGTGNEKLFFGSGTQLSVL.

The chain links TRBV9 to TRBJ1-2; 7 nucleotides agree with TRBD1. V lost 3 bases to trimming and J lost 7 bases; unmatched junction nucleotides: 12. This CDR3 spans 15 amino acids. CDR1 is SGDLS, CDR2 YYNGEE, per germline. The CDR3 here is CASSAQRQGLGGYTF. CDR3 bases: TGTGCCAGCAGCGCGCAGAGACAGGGTTTAGGTGGCTACACCTTC.

DNA of the CDR3: TGCGCCAGCAGCCAAGCCCTCGGGGGGGACACTGAAGCTTTCTTT. Translated: CASSQALGGDTEAFF. This chain joins TRBV4-3 and TRBJ1-1, with D tentatively TRBD1 (5 bases). Germline loops: CDR1 LGHNA, CDR2 YSLEER. The CDR3 covers 15 residues. V gave up 1 base and J gave up 3 bases, with 12 bases separating them.

This rearrangement joins TRBV13 to TRBJ1-1; D possibly corresponds to TRBD1 (6 bases). This CDR3 spans 17 amino acids. Germline loops: CDR1 PRHDT, CDR2 FYEKMQ (reference sequence). The V end lost 1 base, the J end lost 2 bases, and 17 bases lay between the germline ends. In DNA, the CDR3 is TGTGCCAGCAGCTTAGTTTCCCGATCAGGGGCCAACACTGAAGCTTTCTTT. As protein: CASSLVSRSGANTEAFF.

This clone was observed a few times. V and J are TRBV7-2 and TRBJ2-7; perhaps TRBD1 as D (6 bases). V was pared by 6 bases and J by 3 bases, with 12 bases between. The CDR3 spans 13 residues. Germline-derived CDR1 and CDR2 are SGHTA and FQGNSA. In DNA form, the CDR3 reads TGTGCCAGCAGACCTACAGGGTACTACGAGCAGTACTTC. It codes for CASRPTGYYEQYF.

This clone was observed a few times. V is TRBV5-4 and J is TRBJ1-3; 7 bases fit TRBD1. Germline-derived CDR1 and CDR2 are SGHNT and YYREEE (reference sequence). V lost 2 bases, J lost 2 bases, and 7 bases stayed unmatched. The CDR3 is 16 residues long. The CDR3 spells CASSLRGGEAGNTIYF. The CDR3 nucleotides read TGTGCCAGCAGCTTAAGAGGGGGCGAAGCTGGAAACACCATATATTTT.

This rearrangement joins TRBV5-5 to TRBJ2-7; D perhaps matches TRBD1 (6 bases). V shed 0 bases and J shed 2 bases, with 12 bases lying between them. Germline CDR1 SGHKS, CDR2 YYEKEE (reference sequence). The CDR3 length is 15 residues. The CDR3 sequence is CASSLAGQRAYEQYF. The CDR3 coding sequence is TGTGCCAGCAGCTTGGCGGGACAACGGGCCTACGAGCAGTACTTC.

This clone was counted once. V usage is TRBV4-1 and J usage is TRBJ2-3; 10 positions match TRBD2. Germline CDR1 and CDR2: MGHRA and YSYEKL. CDR3 length: 14 residues. J was trimmed by 4 bases and V by 4 bases; bases with no gene match: 2. The CDR3 protein is CASSPAGGSDTQYF. DNA of the CDR3: TGCGCCAGCAGCCCAGCGGGGGGGTCAGATACGCAGTATTTT.

V is TRBV9 and J is TRBJ2-1; 11 bases map to TRBD2. Germline assignment: CDR1 SGDLS and CDR2 YYNGEE. This CDR3 has 16 amino acids. The junction had 8 bases not matched to a gene; V was cut back by 1 base and J by 8 bases. CDR3 DNA: TGTGCCAGCAGCGTATCCGGCCGACTAGCGGGGTATGAGCAGTTCTTC. This sequence encodes CASSVSGRLAGYEQFF.

This clone came up once. The chain has TRBV12-5 and TRBJ2-1, with D maybe TRBD2 (6 bases). The CDR3 consists of 16 residues. V dropped 3 bases and J dropped 3 bases, with 15 bases sitting between them. Germline lookup yields CDR1 LGHNT and CDR2 FRNRAP. The CDR3 DNA follows: TGTGCTAGTGGTTTCGTCGGCGGGACTGGCTACAATGAGCAGTTCTTC. This translates into CASGFVGGTGYNEQFF.

The rearrangement uses TRBV27 and TRBJ1-5, with 10 bases identical to TRBD1. CDR1 is MNHEY and CDR2 is SMNVEV in the germline V gene (reference sequence). This CDR3 has 17 residues. V was clipped by 5 bases and J by 2 bases; unmatched bases: 9. The DNA for the CDR3 is TGTGCCAGCAGTCCCCGAGTGGGGACAGGGGGCAATCAGCCCCAGCATTTT. Its translation: CASSPRVGTGGNQPQHF.

V gene TRBV4-3 combines with J gene TRBJ1-2, with 9 bases matching TRBD1. Germline V gene data show CDR1 as LGHNA and CDR2 as YSLEER. CDR3 length: 15 amino acids. V shed 3 bases, J shed 0 bases, and the junction held 2 bases outside the gene matches. The CDR3 DNA follows: TGCGCCAGCAGCCAGGGACAGGGTTCTAACTATGGCTACACCTTC. The encoded protein is CASSQGQGSNYGYTF.